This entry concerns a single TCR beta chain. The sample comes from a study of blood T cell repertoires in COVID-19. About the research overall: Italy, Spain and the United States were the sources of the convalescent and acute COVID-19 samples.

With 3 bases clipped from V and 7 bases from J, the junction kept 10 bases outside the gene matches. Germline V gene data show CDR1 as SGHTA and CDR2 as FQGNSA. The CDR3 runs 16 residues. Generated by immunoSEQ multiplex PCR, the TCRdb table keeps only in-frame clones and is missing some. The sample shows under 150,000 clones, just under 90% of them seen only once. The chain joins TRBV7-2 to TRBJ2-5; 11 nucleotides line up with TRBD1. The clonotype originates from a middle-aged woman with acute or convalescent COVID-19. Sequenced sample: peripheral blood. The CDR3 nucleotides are TGTGCCAGCAGCTTCGCCTTCGGACAGGGGGCGGGGACCCAGTACTTC. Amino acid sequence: CASSFAFGQGAGTQYF.